This TCR beta chain comes out of a study of Ad26.COV2.S vaccination and SARS-CoV-2 variants. Turning to the study itself: Sample donor was a member of the COV1001 Ad26.COV2.S trial arm. Findings of the study overall: The TCR breadth and depth analyses may have produced an underestimate of total T cell responses.

Regarding treatment: some 19 received Ad26.COV2.S at low or high dose, single or two shots; a few received placebo; per-sample allocation not given. All samples were drawn on day 63, counting from the first vaccine or placebo injection. Boston provided a donor who was an adult aged 18-55 years. This vaccine is an Ad26 vector that expresses the Wuhan-strain SARS-CoV-2 spike. V was pared by 2 bases and J by 1 base, with 0 bases of the junction left unmatched. The CDR3 length is 14 residues. Germline V CDR1 and CDR2: MNHEY, SMNVEV (reference sequence). Worth noting for this clone: Its antigen is still unknown.

Repertoires were generated with immunoSEQ multiplex PCR, while TCRdb's copy carries only in-frame clones and drops some. The data hold around 420,000 clones, with 85% to 90% observed a single time. The chain is built from TRBV27 and TRBJ1-1; 8 bases line up with TRBD1. This material consisted of peripheral blood, taken in a trial of Ad26.COV2.S vaccine versus placebo. This receptor was obtained from a person between 18 and 65 years old who received the Ad26.COV2.S COVID-19 vaccine or a placebo. DNA for the CDR3: TGTGCCAGCAGTTTAGGACAGGGGAACACTGAAGCTTTCTTT. It translates to CASSLGQGNTEAFF.